The rows below give T cell receptor beta chains drawn from one sample of a study of T-cell reconstitution after alpha-beta-depleted transplantation in children. MiXCR, run by TCRdb on the PCR reads, gives a single entry per CDR3 protein. The profile shows about 91,000 distinct CDR3 sequences, 8% to 9% of them singletons. Sequencing was performed on PBMCs from the stem cell graft donor, taken from the stem cell graft. The receptors derive from a human donor who donated a stem cell graft to a child with congenital amegakaryocytic thrombocytopenia. Each CDR3 is given with its conserved first and last residue. Each record gives: clone size, J gene, V gene, D gene, CDR3 DNA, CDR3 protein. A D gene is named only where the DNA matches it firmly. Only some rows state a clone size, as once, few, many or a class for expanded clones.

>many|TRBJ2-3|TRBV12-3/TRBV12-4|-
TGTGCCAGCAGTACTAGCACAGATACGCAGTATTTT
CASSTSTDTQYF
>many|TRBJ2-7|TRBV12-3/TRBV12-4|TRBD1
TGTGCCAGCAGCCGAGGACAGGGGGAGCAGTACTTC
CASSRGQGEQYF
>many|TRBJ1-5|TRBV28|-
TGTGCCAGCAGCTGGGGAGGGGGGGGCAATCAGCCCCAGCATTTT
CASSWGGGGNQPQHF
>many|TRBJ2-7|TRBV7-9|-
TGTGCCAGCAGCTCAGGAAAACCGAGCAGTGCCTACGAGCAGTACTTC
CASSSGKPSSAYEQYF
>many|TRBJ2-1|TRBV9|TRBD2
TGTGCCAGCAGCGGGGGGACTAGCGGGCCGAATGAGCAGTTCTTC
CASSGGTSGPNEQFF
>many|TRBJ2-7|TRBV27|TRBD1
TGTGCCAGCAGACCGGGACAGAGAGCCTCCTACGAGCAGTACTTC
CASRPGQRASYEQYF
>many|TRBJ2-1|TRBV29-1|-
TGCAGCGTGTTAGGTGGGGGGCTGTCCTACAATGAGCAGTTCTTC
CSVLGGGLSYNEQFF
>many|TRBJ2-2|TRBV11-2|TRBD2
TGTGCCAGCAGCTCCGGCGGGACTAGCGAGGGTACCGGGGAGCTGTTTTTT
CASSSGGTSEGTGELFF
>many|TRBJ2-3|TRBV4-2|TRBD2
TGTGCCAGCAGGGTCGCGGGGGTATTAGATACGCAGTATTTT
CASRVAGVLDTQYF
>many|TRBJ2-7|TRBV28|TRBD2
TGTGCCAGCACCAAGGGACTAGCGGGAGGAGTAGTCGCCGAGCAGTACTTC
CASTKGLAGGVVAEQYF
>many|TRBJ2-7|TRBV7-9|-
TGTGCCAGCAGCCCATGGGGAGACCCAAATGGGCTTTGGTACTTC
CASSPWGDPNGLWYF
>many|TRBJ2-1|TRBV5-1|-
TGCGCCAGCAGCTTGGGAGGGGCGGGCGATGAGCAGTTCTTC
CASSLGGAGDEQFF
>-|TRBJ2-2|TRBV5-5|-
TGTGCCATGGGCGAGGGGCTCCTCTGGGAGCTGTTTTTT
CAMGEGLLWELFF
>many|TRBJ2-1|TRBV5-1|-
TGCGCCAGCAGCTTGGGGGACATGGCTCCCCATGAGCAGTTCTTC
CASSLGDMAPHEQFF
>many|TRBJ2-1|TRBV30|-
TGTGCCTGGAGACGTTTTGACCGTGATGAGCAGTTCTTC
CAWRRFDRDEQFF
>many|TRBJ2-3|TRBV10-3|-
TGTGCCATCAGCGAGGGGGGTCCCGGGTGGACGCAGTATTTT
CAISEGGPGWTQYF
>few|TRBJ1-2|TRBV5-1|TRBD1
TGCGCCAGCAGCGAGGGACAGGACTATGGCTACACCTTC
CASSEGQDYGYTF
>many|TRBJ2-1|TRBV12-3/TRBV12-4|TRBD2
TGTGCCAGCAGTCTCCTGGGGCTAGCGGAATACAATGAGCAGTTCTTC
CASSLLGLAEYNEQFF
>medium-sized|TRBJ2-1|TRBV20-1|TRBD2
TGCAGTAGCGGGGTAAGCTCCTACAATGAGCAGTTCTTC
CSSGVSSYNEQFF
>many|TRBJ2-7|TRBV6-2/TRBV6-3|TRBD2
TGTGCCAGCAGCGGGACTAGCGGGAGGCCCACTGATGACGAGCAGTACTTC
CASSGTSGRPTDDEQYF
>many|TRBJ2-4|TRBV20-1|-
TGCAGTGCTAGTTCGGGATTTTTAGGCAAAAACATTCAGTACTTC
CSASSGFLGKNIQYF
>many|TRBJ1-4|TRBV3-1|-
TGTGCCAGCAGCCACGAAAATGAAAAACTGTTTTTT
CASSHENEKLFF
>many|TRBJ2-1|TRBV4-1|TRBD1
TGCGCCAGCAGCCCACCCTCGGGACAGGGTACGAATGAGCAGTTCTTC
CASSPPSGQGTNEQFF
>few|TRBJ2-2|TRBV5-1|-
TGCGCCAGCAGCCGCCGGGGAGACACCGGGGAGCTGTTTTTT
CASSRRGDTGELFF
>many|TRBJ1-1|TRBV12-3/TRBV12-4|TRBD1
TGTGCCAGCAGTTTAGTCCCGGGACAGGGAGTTCTTACAGCTTTCTTT
CASSLVPGQGVLTAFF
>many|TRBJ2-5|TRBV5-1|-
TGCGCCAGCAGCTTCCCGGGGGAGGAAGAGACCCAGTACTTC
CASSFPGEEETQYF
>few|TRBJ1-2|TRBV5-1|TRBD1
TGCGCCAGCAGCATCATGACAGGGGGTGATGGCTACACCTTC
CASSIMTGGDGYTF
>many|TRBJ2-3|TRBV28|-
TGTGCCAGCGCAGGGGACGGCACAGATACGCAGTATTTT
CASAGDGTDTQYF
>few|TRBJ2-6|TRBV5-1|-
TGCGCCAGCAGCTTTACCCGGGCAGGGGCCAACGGCCTGACTTTC
CASSFTRAGANGLTF
>many|TRBJ2-1|TRBV12-3/TRBV12-4|TRBD2
TGTGCCAGCAGTGAGACTAGCGGGAGGGGAAATGAGCAGTTCTTC
CASSETSGRGNEQFF
>many|TRBJ1-5|TRBV20-1|-
TGCAGTGCTGTGGCCGGGGGATATAGCAATCAGCCCCAGCATTTT
CSAVAGGYSNQPQHF